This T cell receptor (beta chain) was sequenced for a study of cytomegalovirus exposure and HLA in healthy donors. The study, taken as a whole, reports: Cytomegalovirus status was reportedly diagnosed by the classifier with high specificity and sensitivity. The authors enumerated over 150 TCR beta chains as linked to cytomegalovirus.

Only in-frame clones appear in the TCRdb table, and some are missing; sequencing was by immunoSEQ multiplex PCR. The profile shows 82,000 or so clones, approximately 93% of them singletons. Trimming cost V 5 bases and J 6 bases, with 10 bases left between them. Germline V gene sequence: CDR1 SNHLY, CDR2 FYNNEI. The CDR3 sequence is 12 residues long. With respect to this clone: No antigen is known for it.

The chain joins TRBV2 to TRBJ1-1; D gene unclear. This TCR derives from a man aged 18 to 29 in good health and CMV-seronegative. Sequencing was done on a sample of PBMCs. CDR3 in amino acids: CASSNRVSEAFF. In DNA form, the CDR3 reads TGTGCCAGCAGTAATCGGGTATCTGAAGCTTTCTTT.